A selection of T cell receptor beta chains follows, all from one sample in a study of T cell clonotyping in hematopoietic cell transplantation. Sequencing was performed with immunoSEQ multiplex PCR; in TCRdb, only in-frame clones are kept and a portion is missing. This table has some 16,000 clones, 93% appearing once. The source material was peripheral blood mononuclear cells, sampled before stem cell transplant. Receptors originate from a man in his late teens or twenties with biphenotypic leukemia. Some clones in this sample may be carry-over from other donors' samples. Both conserved end residues are part of each CDR3. The D gene is left open where the match is weak. Where a row states a size, it is once, few, many or the class of an expanded clone; other rows omit it.

d_call j_call v_call clone_size cdr3_nt cdr3_aa
. TRBJ1-2 TRBV5-1 . TGCGCCAGCAGCTTGAAAGTAGGAGGTTATGGCTACACCTTC CASSLKVGGYGYTF
TRBD1 TRBJ2-5 TRBV30 . TGTGCCTGGGACCCGGGACAGGGTATTGTTGTGACCCAGTACTTC CAWDPGQGIVVTQYF
. TRBJ2-3 TRBV6-1 . TGTGCCAGCAGATCAGATACGCAGTATTTT CASRSDTQYF
. TRBJ1-2 TRBV30 once TGTGCCTGGAGTAGGGTTACGGCAGCCTATGGCTACACCTTC CAWSRVTAAYGYTF
. TRBJ2-7 TRBV7-2 . TGTGCCAGCAGCTTATATGGACAGGAGCAGTACTTC CASSLYGQEQYF
. TRBJ2-1 TRBV30 . TGTGCCTGGAGGGACAGTTACAATGAGCAGTTCTTC CAWRDSYNEQFF
. TRBJ1-4 TRBV28 . TGTGCCAGCAGTTGGACGGCGCTTAATGAAAAACTGTTTTTT CASSWTALNEKLFF
. TRBJ1-2 TRBV4-3 . TGCGCCAGCAGCCATGGCAGGGAGGACTATGGCTACACCTTC CASSHGREDYGYTF
. TRBJ2-6 TRBV25-1 . TGTGCCAGCAGTCCCCCGGGGATCTCTGGGGCCAACGTCCTGACTTTC CASSPPGISGANVLTF
. TRBJ1-2 TRBV6-5 . TGTGCCAGCAGTTACTCTACGAGGACCTATGGCTACACCTTC CASSYSTRTYGYTF
. TRBJ2-7 TRBV5-6 . TGTGCCAGCAGTTTCGGACGCAGCTCCTACGAGCAGTACTTC CASSFGRSSYEQYF
. TRBJ2-5 TRBV4-3 . TGCGCCAGCAGCCAAGACAGGGGGGTTGCGGATCCCGAGACCCAGTACTTC CASSQDRGVADPETQYF
TRBD1 TRBJ2-3 TRBV10-3 . TGTGCCATCAGAACAGGGGTCAGCACAGATACGCAGTATTTT CAIRTGVSTDTQYF
TRBD2 TRBJ2-5 TRBV2 . TGTGCCAGAAGGACTAGCGGGGGGGCGACCCAGTACTTC CARRTSGGATQYF
. TRBJ2-7 TRBV5-1 . TGCGCCAGCAGTAATGTGGGTTCCTACGAGCAGTACTTC CASSNVGSYEQYF
TRBD1 TRBJ1-1 TRBV29-1 . TGCAGCGTTGTGGGGGCAGGGGGCAACACTGAAGCTTTCTTT CSVVGAGGNTEAFF
. TRBJ1-1 TRBV5-1 . TGCGCCAGCAGCTTGGTTGAACTTACGAACACTGAAGCTTTCTTT CASSLVELTNTEAFF
. TRBJ2-5 TRBV5-1 . TGCGCCAGCGGCGATAAGAGACAGGAGACCCAGTACTTC CASGDKRQETQYF
. TRBJ2-7 TRBV27 few TGTGCCAGCAGTTTATCACGGGCCTACGAGCAGTACTTC CASSLSRAYEQYF
. TRBJ1-6 TRBV4-1 . TGCGCCAGCAGCCAAGTCAGAGAAGTGTCACCCCTCCACTTT CASSQVREVSPLHF
. TRBJ1-3 TRBV7-2 . TGTGCCAGCAGCTTAGCCAGGGCTGGAAACACCATATATTTT CASSLARAGNTIYF
TRBD1 TRBJ1-3 TRBV19 . TGTGCCAGTAGTACCGGGACAGGGCCTGGAAACACCATATATTTT CASSTGTGPGNTIYF
. TRBJ1-2 TRBV6-5 . TGTGCCAGCAGTTTGGTCGGGGGTGCTTCCAACTATGGCTACACCTTC CASSLVGGASNYGYTF
. TRBJ1-1 TRBV5-4 . TGTGCCAGCAGCACTCGGGCTAACACTGAAGCTTTCTTT CASSTRANTEAFF
TRBD2 TRBJ2-7 TRBV2 once TGTGCCAGCAGTGACAAACGGGGGGGATGGGTCTCCTACGAGCAGTACTTC CASSDKRGGWVSYEQYF
. TRBJ1-3 TRBV7-2 . TGTGCCAGCAGCTTTCTTCCATCTGGAAACACCATATATTTT CASSFLPSGNTIYF
. TRBJ1-6 TRBV6-6 . TGTGCCAGCACCCAGGGGTCATATTCACCCCTCCACTTT CASTQGSYSPLHF
. TRBJ1-4 TRBV30 . TGTGCCTGGAGTGTAACTGCCCTTAATGAAAAACTGTTTTTT CAWSVTALNEKLFF
. TRBJ1-1 TRBV13 . TGTGCCAGCAGCTTAGGCTCAGGGCTTACCAACACTGAAGCTTTCTTT CASSLGSGLTNTEAFF
. TRBJ2-1 TRBV4-1 once TGCGCCAGCAGCCAAGATCTAGGGGAGCAGTTCTTC CASSQDLGEQFF
. TRBJ1-2 TRBV19 . TGTGCCAGTAGTATAGATCGCCCAGGGATAGACTATGGCTACACCTTC CASSIDRPGIDYGYTF
. TRBJ1-2 TRBV30 . TGTGCCTGGAGCGACCAATGGGGATATGGCTACACCTTC CAWSDQWGYGYTF
. TRBJ2-7 TRBV7-2 once TGTGCCAGCAGCTTCCGACACCTTACCTACGAGCAGTACTTC CASSFRHLTYEQYF
. TRBJ2-7 TRBV7-2 . TGTGCCAGCAGCTTTTTCGGGATTTCATTTGGGGGCGAGCAGTACTTC CASSFFGISFGGEQYF
. TRBJ2-7 TRBV11-2 . TGTGCCAGCAGCTTAGATCCGGCAGGCTACGAGCAGTACTTC CASSLDPAGYEQYF
. TRBJ2-7 TRBV28 . TGTGCCAGCACTCCGCCCGGGACCCTAAGCTCCTACGAGCAGTACTTC CASTPPGTLSSYEQYF
. TRBJ2-7 TRBV7-2 . TGTGCCAGCAGCTTACTAGGGAGCTCCTACGAGCAGTACTTC CASSLLGSSYEQYF
. TRBJ1-1 TRBV2 . TGTGCCAGCAGCTCTGACGGGGCCACTGAAGCTTTCTTT CASSSDGATEAFF
TRBD2 TRBJ2-1 TRBV6-5 . TGTGCCAGCCGCGGGGGGGCCTCCTACAATGAGCAGTTCTTC CASRGGASYNEQFF
. TRBJ2-1 TRBV4-1 . TGCGCCAGCACCCCGAGGGGGGGGACCTACAATGAGCAGTTCTTC CASTPRGGTYNEQFF
TRBD1 TRBJ1-6 TRBV6-5 . TGTGCCAGCAGCTGGGACAGGGATTCACCCCTCCACTTT CASSWDRDSPLHF
TRBD2 TRBJ2-2 TRBV11-2 . TGTGCCAGCAGCTCCGGACTAGCCGGGGTCGGGGAGCTGTTTTTT CASSSGLAGVGELFF